These 31 T cell receptor beta chains share one sample of origin, sequenced in a study of shared clonotypes between healthy human individuals. The assay was immunoSEQ multiplex PCR, and TCRdb's table has in-frame clones only and misses some. The sample lists about 180,000 clones, 90% to 95% occurring once. The sample comprised naive CD4+ T cells sorted from blood. Subset noted: CD45RA+ positively selected. The receptors originated from a woman in her 30s in good health.

V usage is TRBV5-1 and J usage is TRBJ2-5; 9 nucleotides align to TRBD2. The DNA end favors TRBJ2-7, so the J call may be wrong. Germline-derived CDR1 and CDR2 are SGHRS and YFSETQ. The CDR3 has 14 amino acids. CDR3 sequence reads: CASSFSGSTGEQYF. DNA of the CDR3: TGCGCCAGCAGCTTTAGCGGGAGCACCGGCGAGCAGTACTTC.

The rearrangement uses TRBV10-2 and TRBJ2-3; D not resolved. This CDR3 comprises 15 residues. Germline CDR1 WSHSY, CDR2 SAAADI. With 6 bases removed from V and 4 bases from J, the gap between germline ends came to 17 bases. Written as DNA, the CDR3 is TGCGCCAGCAGGGCCGGCCACGGGTACTCAGATACGCAGTATTTT. Translated: CASRAGHGYSDTQYF.

The sample holds one count of this clone. The CDR3 region is CASSLAQGQPQHF. The DNA for the CDR3 is TGTGCCAGCAGCTTAGCGCAGGGTCAGCCCCAGCATTTT. The chain carries TRBV7-9 and TRBJ1-5; TRBD1 is a possible D gene (5 bases). V was cut by 0 bases and J by 6 bases, with 6 bases left in between. CDR3 size: 13 residues. Germline CDR1 and CDR2: SEHNR and FQNEAQ (reference sequence).

V gene TRBV19 combines with J gene TRBJ2-7, with TRBD2 matching over 10 bases. Germline assignment: CDR1 LNHDA and CDR2 SQIVND (reference sequence). V was clipped by 5 bases and J by 2 bases; unmatched bases: 9. The CDR3 spans 16 residues. The CDR3 DNA reads TGTGCCAGTAGTGGGAGTAGCGGGAGGTTGGCCTACGAGCAGTACTTC. Its translation is CASSGSSGRLAYEQYF.

The rearrangement links TRBV4-1 to TRBJ1-4; TRBD1 might be the D (6 bases). The CDR3 loop spans 14 amino acids. CDR1 and CDR2 from the germline V gene are MGHRA and YSYEKL. V was trimmed by 2 bases and J by 5 bases, leaving 9 bases between them. The CDR3 nucleotides are TGCGCCAGCAGCCAACAGGGGACCAATGAAAAACTGTTTTTT. Amino acid sequence: CASSQQGTNEKLFF.

V and J are TRBV7-9 and TRBJ2-7; D is unclear. The CDR3 has 12 residues. V lost 1 base, J lost 3 bases, and 4 bases lay in between. CDR1 is SEHNR and CDR2 is FQNEAQ in the germline V gene (reference sequence). The CDR3 here is CASSLGDYEQYF. CDR3 nucleotide sequence: TGTGCCAGCAGCTTAGGTGACTACGAGCAGTACTTC.

The chain couples TRBV27 to TRBJ2-7, with a weak D call TRBD1 (6 bases). The CDR3 has 16 residues. Deletions cut 2 bases from V and 6 bases from J, with 20 bases between. Germline V gene sequence: CDR1 MNHEY, CDR2 SMNVEV (reference sequence). The CDR3 sequence is CASSLRKGKRGGEQYF. CDR3 nucleotides: TGTGCCAGCAGTTTAAGGAAAGGGAAAAGAGGGGGCGAGCAGTACTTC.

The CDR3 sequence: CASSLGSGGPLEQYF. In nucleotides, the CDR3 is TGCGCCAGCAGCTTGGGGTCGGGAGGGCCGCTCGAGCAGTACTTC. The chain is built from TRBV5-1 and TRBJ2-5; the match to TRBD2 covers 8 bases. The J call is uncertain, as TRBJ2-7 better fits the DNA end. The CDR3 is 15 amino acids. Germline V gene lookup returns CDR1 SGHRS and CDR2 YFSETQ.

This clone occurred once. The rearrangement joins TRBV6-6 to TRBJ2-1; 9 bases line up with TRBD1. CDR1 and CDR2 from the germline V gene are MNHNY and SVGAGI (reference sequence). The CDR3 consists of 15 residues. V was pared by 6 bases and J by 4 bases, with 7 bases of the junction left unmatched. The CDR3 loop is CASRIAGTGYNEQFF. The DNA for the CDR3 is TGTGCCAGCAGAATCGCCGGGACAGGGTACAATGAGCAGTTCTTC.

The rearrangement joins TRBV7-6 to TRBJ2-3, with D possibly called TRBD1 or TRBD2 (5 bases each). CDR3 length: 15 amino acids. Trimming cost V 0 bases and J 1 base, with 8 bases left between them. From germline, CDR1 is SGHVS and CDR2 FNYEAQ. The CDR3 loop reads CASSLAPGRTDTQYF. Written as DNA, the CDR3 is TGTGCCAGCAGCTTAGCCCCGGGACGCACAGATACGCAGTATTTT.

The V call is TRBV11-2, the J call TRBJ2-5, with a tentative D call TRBD1 (6 bases). Trimming removed 1 base at V and 11 bases at J, with 17 bases between. CDR1 SGHAT and CDR2 FQNNGV come from the germline V gene. The CDR3 covers 14 residues. The CDR3 nucleotides read TGTGCCAGCAGCTTAGTGGACAGCCCCTATGAGCAGTACTTC. As protein: CASSLVDSPYEQYF. Using reference TRBV11-2 and TRBJ2-5 for the parts outside the CDR3, the full variable domain is EAGVAQSPRYKIIEKRQSVAFWCNPISGHATLYWYQQILGQGPKLLIQFQNNGVVDDSQLPKDRFSAERLKGVDSTLKIQPAKLEDSAVYLCASSLVDSPYEQYFGPGTRLLVL.

This chain connects TRBV15 to TRBJ2-7, with a possible D match to TRBD1 (6 bases). From germline, CDR1 is LNHNV and CDR2 YYDKDF (reference sequence). This CDR3 contains 14 residues. V was trimmed by 5 bases and J by 0 bases, leaving 11 bases between them. The CDR3 region has the DNA TGTGCCACCAGCGGCCGGGACATCTCCTACGAGCAGTACTTC. Translating it yields CATSGRDISYEQYF.

The V gene is TRBV11-2, the J gene TRBJ2-7, with a weak D call TRBD2 (5 bases). This CDR3 is built from 13 residues. Germline V CDR1 and CDR2: SGHAT, FQNNGV. The V end lost 8 bases, the J end lost 4 bases, and 15 bases lay between the germline ends. The CDR3 nucleotides read TGTGCCAGCGATCCGCCAGGCGGGTACGAGCAGTACTTC. Its protein product is CASDPPGGYEQYF. Full variable domain (rest looked up from reference TRBV11-2 and TRBJ2-7): EAGVAQSPRYKIIEKRQSVAFWCNPISGHATLYWYQQILGQGPKLLIQFQNNGVVDDSQLPKDRFSAERLKGVDSTLKIQPAKLEDSAVYLCASDPPGGYEQYFGPGTRLTVT.

The rearrangement joins TRBV28 to TRBJ2-5, with D hard to call. The end of the DNA fits TRBJ2-7 better, so the J call may be wrong. From germline, CDR1 is MDHEN and CDR2 SYDVKM. This CDR3 is built from 11 residues. The CDR3 loop reads CASSSNYEQYF. CDR3 nucleotides: TGTGCCAGCAGTTCAAATTACGAGCAGTACTTC.

This chain joins TRBV11-3 and TRBJ2-7; perhaps D is TRBD1 or TRBD2 (6 bases each). The CDR3 has 15 residues. Per the germline V gene, CDR1 is SGHNT and CDR2 is YENEEA. Trimming took off 5 bases at V and 0 bases at J, with 14 bases between the two ends. The CDR3, as DNA: TGTGCCAGCAGCCCCGGGGGCAGGGGCTCCTACGAGCAGTACTTC. Translation gives CASSPGGRGSYEQYF.

The gene calls are TRBV11-3 and TRBJ2-5, with D perhaps matching TRBD2 (6 bases). The J call is in doubt because the DNA end fits TRBJ2-7 better. The CDR3 is 15 residues long. The germline V gene encodes CDR1 SGHNT and CDR2 YENEEA. CDR3 region: CASSLVGGITYEQYF. The CDR3 coding sequence is TGTGCCAGCAGCTTAGTCGGCGGGATAACCTACGAGCAGTACTTC.

This chain connects TRBV28 to TRBJ1-1; 7 bases line up with TRBD1. This CDR3 spans 13 amino acids. V shed 4 bases and J 10 bases; nucleotides not matched to a gene: 9. Germline-derived CDR1 and CDR2 are MDHEN and SYDVKM. The CDR3 coding sequence is TGTGCCAGCAGTTCACCCGACAGGGAGGGAGCTTTCTTT. Translated: CASSSPDREGAFF.

The chain carries TRBV25-1 and TRBJ2-1; 8 positions match TRBD2. J gave up 5 bases and V 3 bases, and 6 bases lay outside the gene matches. The germline V gene encodes CDR1 MGHDK and CDR2 SYGVNS. There are 15 residues in the CDR3. The CDR3 nucleotides are TGTGCCAGCAGTGACACTAGCGGACCTCACAATGAGCAGTTCTTC. Amino acids: CASSDTSGPHNEQFF.

The chain recombines TRBV5-4 with TRBJ2-5, with D possibly TRBD1 on 5 matching bases. CDR1 is SGHNT and CDR2 is YYREEE in the germline V gene (reference sequence). Trimming stripped 2 bases from V and 4 bases from J, with 9 bases between. CDR3 length equals 13 residues. Here the CDR3 DNA reads TGTGCCAGCAGCTTTCCAGGGCTAGAGACCCAGTACTTC. It yields the protein CASSFPGLETQYF.

This clone was detected only once. The V and J genes are TRBV18 and TRBJ1-2; 8 positions agree with TRBD1. The CDR3 is 16 residues long. The ends lost 1 base at V and 8 bases at J; junction bases unmatched: 12. Germline assignment: CDR1 KGHSH and CDR2 LQKENI. The CDR3 DNA reads as TGTGCCAGCTCACCACGGACAGGGCAAGCTACTAGGGGCTACACCTTC. This sequence encodes CASSPRTGQATRGYTF.

The chain uses TRBV2 and TRBJ2-1, with D perhaps matching TRBD1 (6 bases). The CDR3 contains 15 residues. The germline V and J ends were trimmed by 4 bases and 3 bases, with 13 bases remaining between them. Germline assignment: CDR1 SNHLY and CDR2 FYNNEI. The CDR3 loop is CASSGRDKYYNEQFF. The DNA of the CDR3 is TGTGCCAGCAGTGGCCGGGACAAGTACTACAATGAGCAGTTCTTC.

The chain carries TRBV14 and TRBJ1-1; possible D gene TRBD1, 5 bases. The germline gives CDR1 SGHDN, CDR2 FVKESK. V lost 1 base and J lost 2, with 11 bases in between. The CDR3 has 15 residues. The CDR3 loop is CASSQGQRLNTEAFF. DNA for the CDR3: TGTGCCAGCAGCCAAGGACAGCGCCTAAACACTGAAGCTTTCTTT.

J is TRBJ2-1 and V is TRBV5-1; a possible D gene is TRBD1 (6 bases). The CDR3 runs to 15 residues. V shed 7 bases and J shed 2 bases, with 16 bases lying between them. The germline V gene encodes CDR1 SGHRS and CDR2 YFSETQ. The CDR3 DNA reads as TGCGCCAGCCAGAAGCAGGGACAAACCTACAATGAGCAGTTCTTC. Amino acids: CASQKQGQTYNEQFF.

The V gene is TRBV28, the J gene TRBJ2-7; D possibly corresponds to TRBD1 (6 bases). Trimming took off 7 bases at V and 0 bases at J, with 16 bases between the two ends. The length of the CDR3 is 15 residues. The germline gives CDR1 MDHEN, CDR2 SYDVKM. CDR3 DNA sequence: TGTGCCAGCACCCCCGGGACAAGGAGCTCCTACGAGCAGTACTTC. Translation gives CASTPGTRSSYEQYF.

V usage is TRBV4-2 and J usage is TRBJ2-7, with 7 bases aligning to TRBD2. V lost 1 base and J lost 2; bases outside the gene matches: 5. Germline V gene data show CDR1 as LGHNA and CDR2 as YNFKEQ. CDR3 length: 15 amino acids. DNA for the CDR3: TGTGCCAGCAGCCAAGCCAACCGGGGGGCCTACGAGCAGTACTTC. This translates into CASSQANRGAYEQYF.

V usage is TRBV21-1 and J usage is TRBJ2-1; the table's D call, TRBD2, has no DNA check behind it. TRBV21-1 is annotated as a pseudogene. This CDR3 comprises 16 residues. CDR3 nucleotides: TGTGCCAGCAGCAAAATACGACGGGGAGAGAACAATGAGCAGTTCTTC. It encodes CASSKIRRGENNEQFF.

J is TRBJ2-7 and V is TRBV18; possibly TRBD1 or TRBD2 for D (6 bases each). This CDR3 has 13 residues. Trimming removed 5 bases from V and 6 bases from J, with 14 bases in between. Germline V gives CDR1 KGHSH, CDR2 LQKENI. CDR3 protein: CASSRQGTGEQYF. The CDR3 region has the DNA TGTGCCAGCTCAAGGCAGGGGACTGGCGAGCAGTACTTC. Drawing the rest from reference TRBV18 and TRBJ2-7, the complete variable domain is NAGVMQNPRHLVRRRGQEARLRCSPMKGHSHVYWYRQLPEEGLKFMVYLQKENIIDESGMPKERFSAEFPKEGPSILRIQQVVRGDSAAYFCASSRQGTGEQYFGPGTRLTVT.

This clone has only one observation. This chain joins TRBV5-8 and TRBJ2-7; the D is unclear. Trimming left V 4 bases short and J 3 bases short, with 20 bases between. Germline V gives CDR1 SGHTS, CDR2 YDEGEE. The CDR3 contains 16 residues. The CDR3 region is CASSDEWRRLGYEQYF. As DNA, the CDR3 is TGTGCCAGCAGCGATGAATGGAGACGACTGGGCTACGAGCAGTACTTC.

The V call is TRBV19, the J call TRBJ2-4; either TRBD1 or TRBD2 may supply D (5 bases each). Germline V lookup: CDR1 LNHDA, CDR2 SQIVND (reference sequence). Trimming shortened V by 7 bases and J by 9 bases, and 19 bases separated the two germline ends. CDR3 length equals 14 residues. The chain's CDR3 is CASTQGDALSIQYF. CDR3 in DNA: TGTGCCAGTACCCAAGGGGACGCCCTGAGCATTCAGTACTTC. Supplemented by reference TRBV19 and TRBJ2-4, the full variable domain reads DGGITQSPKYLFRKEGQNVTLSCEQNLNHDAMYWYRQDPGQGLRLIYYSQIVNDFQKGDIAEGYSVSREKKESFPLTVTSAQKNPTAFYLCASTQGDALSIQYFGAGTRLSVL.

The chain recombines TRBV29-1 with TRBJ2-1; 7 nucleotides align to TRBD1. J lost 4 bases, V lost 7 bases, and 10 bases had no gene match. CDR3 size: 14 residues. Per germline, CDR1 SQVTM and CDR2 ANQGSEA. The CDR3 region is CSAMGQLVYNEQFF. The CDR3 DNA reads TGCAGCGCCATGGGACAGCTAGTTTACAATGAGCAGTTCTTC.

The rearrangement links TRBV6-5 to TRBJ1-1; 7 bases are a match to TRBD1. This CDR3 is 15 amino acids long. CDR1 is MNHEY, CDR2 SVGAGI, per germline. Losses at the gene ends were 4 bases for V and 1 base for J; bases not matched to a gene: 6. The CDR3, as DNA: TGTGCCAGCAGTTCACCGGGACAGAAGAACACTGAAGCTTTCTTT. This codes for CASSSPGQKNTEAFF.